The rows below give T cell receptor beta chains drawn from one sample of a study of shared clonotypes between healthy human individuals. The table came from immunoSEQ multiplex PCR; TCRdb's copy has only in-frame clones and leaves some out. The table includes about 1.1 million clones, 70% to 85% detected once. What was sequenced was memory CD4+ T cells from PBMCs. The receptors here all came from a young man in good health. Some clones in this sample may be carry-over from other donors' samples. Each CDR3 is given with its conserved first and last residue. D genes are given only for firm matches. Rows may omit the clone size; those that give it use once, few, many or a size class.

D gene,J gene,V gene,clone size,CDR3 protein,CDR3 DNA
.,TRBJ1-4,TRBV7-9,.,CASSLALDSNEKLFF,TGTGCCAGCAGCTTAGCCCTGGACAGTAATGAAAAACTGTTTTTT
TRBD2,TRBJ2-2,TRBV10-3,many,CAISESSGGNTGELFF,TGTGCCATCAGTGAGTCCAGCGGGGGTAACACCGGGGAGCTGTTTTTT
.,TRBJ2-1,TRBV19,.,CASSDPPYNEQFF,TGTGCCAGTAGTGACCCACCCTACAATGAGCAGTTCTTC
.,TRBJ2-7,TRBV5-4,.,CASSFGDEQYF,TGTGCCAGCAGCTTTGGGGACGAGCAGTACTTC
.,TRBJ1-2,TRBV28,.,CASISRANYGYTF,TGTGCCAGCATTTCGAGAGCTAACTATGGCTACACCTTC
.,TRBJ1-5,TRBV28,.,CASSLTATAQGLENQPQHF,TGTGCCAGCAGTTTAACGGCGACAGCCCAAGGATTAGAGAATCAGCCCCAGCATTTT
TRBD2,TRBJ2-3,TRBV11-3,.,CASSFQRGEGPTDTQYF,TGTGCCAGCAGCTTCCAGCGGGGGGAGGGCCCCACGGATACGCAGTATTTT
.,TRBJ2-2,TRBV11-3,.,CASSLGLSTGELFF,TGTGCCAGCAGCTTAGGGCTTTCCACCGGGGAGCTGTTTTTT
TRBD1,TRBJ1-1,TRBV29-1,few,CSVDGQGPGTEAFF,TGCAGCGTTGACGGACAGGGGCCAGGCACTGAAGCTTTCTTT
.,TRBJ2-5,TRBV4-2,.,CASSQDQWQGRETQYF,TGTGCCAGCAGCCAAGATCAGTGGCAGGGTAGGGAGACCCAGTACTTC
TRBD2,TRBJ2-3,TRBV6-1,few,CASSGLQRGWTDTQYF,TGTGCCAGCAGTGGACTACAGCGGGGTTGGACAGATACGCAGTATTTT
TRBD2,TRBJ2-5,TRBV28,few,CASSSPLAGGETQYF,TGTGCCAGCAGTTCCCCGCTAGCGGGAGGAGAGACCCAGTACTTC
.,TRBJ2-1,TRBV7-2,.,CASSSYRDGEQFF,TGTGCCAGCAGCTCCTACCGGGACGGTGAGCAGTTCTTC
.,TRBJ2-5,TRBV5-1,.,CASSLVVAGTGETQYF,TGCGCCAGCAGCTTGGTAGTAGCGGGGACAGGGGAGACCCAGTACTTC
TRBD1,TRBJ2-1,TRBV7-9,.,CASSTGTGGYNEQFF,TGTGCCAGCAGCACCGGGACAGGAGGGTACAATGAGCAGTTCTTC
TRBD1,TRBJ1-2,TRBV30,.,CAWSPGQGWAGTF,TGTGCCTGGAGTCCTGGACAGGGGTGGGCGGGCACCTTC
TRBD2,TRBJ2-1,TRBV6-4,.,CASSDSSGRAYNEQFF,TGTGCCAGCAGTGACTCTAGCGGGCGCGCCTACAATGAGCAGTTCTTC
.,TRBJ2-5,TRBV27,.,CASSLRGGETQYF,TGTGCCAGCAGTCTGAGGGGGGGGGAGACCCAGTACTTC
.,TRBJ2-5,TRBV29-1,once,CSVEDYGTGETQYF,TGCAGCGTTGAAGATTACGGGACGGGGGAGACCCAGTACTTC
.,TRBJ2-6,TRBV2,.,CAGKEAGPNVLTF,TGTGCCGGAAAGGAGGCAGGGCCCAACGTCCTGACTTTC
.,TRBJ2-7,TRBV5-1,.,CASSLMQGGYEQYF,TGCGCCAGCAGCTTGATGCAGGGGGGGTACGAGCAGTACTTC
.,TRBJ1-2,TRBV28,once,CASSVEGGSYGYTF,TGTGCCAGCAGCGTCGAGGGGGGAAGCTATGGCTACACCTTC
TRBD1,TRBJ2-7,TRBV5-1,many,CASSLGTGGYEQYF,TGCGCCAGCAGCTTGGGAACAGGGGGATACGAGCAGTACTTC
.,TRBJ1-2,TRBV6-5,.,CASSYRPDSGGGYTF,TGTGCCAGCAGTTACCGACCGGACAGCGGTGGTGGCTACACCTTC
.,TRBJ2-7,TRBV10-3,.,CAIKAGGGGTYEQYF,TGTGCCATCAAAGCTGGGGGAGGGGGCACCTACGAGCAGTACTTC
TRBD1,TRBJ1-1,TRBV14,few,CASSPYRGRAEAFF,TGTGCCAGCAGCCCGTACAGGGGAAGGGCTGAAGCTTTCTTT
TRBD2,TRBJ2-7,TRBV7-9,.,CASRSSGNSYEQYF,TGTGCCAGCAGATCTAGCGGGAACTCCTACGAGCAGTACTTC
TRBD1,TRBJ2-6,TRBV5-1,.,CASSAGQAMGSGANVLTF,TGCGCCAGCAGCGCGGGACAGGCCATGGGCTCTGGGGCCAACGTCCTGACTTTC
.,TRBJ2-3,TRBV7-9,.,CASSLLTGDTQYF,TGTGCCAGCAGCTTACTCACGGGAGATACGCAGTATTTT
.,TRBJ1-5,TRBV16,.,CASSREGGQPQHF,TGTGCCAGCAGCAGGGAGGGTGGTCAGCCCCAGCATTTT
TRBD1,TRBJ1-5,TRBV5-8,.,CASSHGTGRQPQHF,TGTGCCAGCAGCCACGGGACAGGGCGACAGCCCCAGCATTTT
TRBD1,TRBJ2-2,TRBV6-5,few,CASSWTGGTGELFF,TGTGCCAGCAGTTGGACAGGGGGCACCGGGGAGCTGTTTTTT
.,TRBJ1-1,TRBV2,.,CASSAEMNTEAFF,TGTGCCAGCAGTGCAGAAATGAACACTGAAGCTTTCTTT
TRBD2,TRBJ2-2,TRBV28,once,CASRGAGGYTGELFF,TGTGCCAGCAGGGGAGCGGGAGGATACACCGGGGAGCTGTTTTTT
TRBD1,TRBJ2-3,TRBV29-1,.,CSVAAGQVRDTQYF,TGCAGCGTTGCTGCCGGACAGGTGCGAGATACGCAGTATTTT
TRBD1,TRBJ1-2,TRBV18,.,CASSPEQGASGYTF,TGTGCCAGCTCACCGGAACAGGGGGCGTCCGGCTACACCTTC
TRBD2,TRBJ2-3,TRBV28,.,CASESAGGSPDTQYF,TGTGCCAGCGAGTCGGCGGGGGGGAGCCCAGATACGCAGTATTTT
TRBD1,TRBJ1-1,TRBV25-1,many,CASSGRGPNTEAFF,TGTGCCAGCAGTGGCAGGGGGCCGAACACTGAAGCTTTCTTT
TRBD1,TRBJ2-7,TRBV29-1,.,CSVARDRRYEQYF,TGCAGCGTTGCTAGGGACAGGAGATACGAGCAGTACTTC
.,TRBJ1-5,TRBV6-1,.,CASSEGIDNQPQHF,TGTGCCAGCAGTGAGGGCATTGACAATCAGCCCCAGCATTTT
TRBD1,TRBJ2-1,TRBV2,.,CASRRQGANEQFF,TGTGCCAGCAGAAGACAGGGGGCCAATGAGCAGTTCTTC
TRBD1,TRBJ1-2,TRBV4-1,.,CASSQGQGALNYGYTF,TGCGCCAGCAGCCAGGGGCAGGGGGCCCTTAACTATGGCTACACCTTC
TRBD1,TRBJ1-2,TRBV5-1,.,CASSRGTAPRNYGYTF,TGCGCCAGCAGCCGGGGGACAGCGCCTCGCAACTATGGCTACACCTTC
.,TRBJ1-5,TRBV27,once,CASSSSSSRTNQPQHF,TGTGCCAGCAGTTCGTCCTCGTCAAGGACTAATCAGCCCCAGCATTTT
.,TRBJ1-4,TRBV29-1,.,CSVEFREKLFF,TGCAGCGTTGAATTTCGGGAAAAACTGTTTTTT
.,TRBJ1-5,TRBV6-1,.,CASRGHSNQPQHF,TGTGCCAGCAGGGGACACAGCAATCAGCCCCAGCATTTT
.,TRBJ1-1,TRBV20-1,.,CSARLNTEAFF,TGCAGTGCTAGATTGAACACTGAAGCTTTCTTT
.,TRBJ1-2,TRBV12-1,.,CASSFGHDYGYTF,TGTGCCAGCAGCTTTGGCCATGACTATGGCTACACCTTC
.,TRBJ2-5,TRBV11-3,.,CASSKGIAASQETQYF,TGTGCCAGCAGCAAGGGGATAGCGGCTTCCCAAGAGACCCAGTACTTC
.,TRBJ2-3,TRBV9,few,CASSPALLTDTQYF,TGTGCCAGCAGCCCCGCCCTCCTAACAGATACGCAGTATTTT
TRBD2,TRBJ2-1,TRBV25-1,.,CASSEASGSVENEQFF,TGTGCCAGCAGTGAGGCGAGCGGGAGTGTCGAGAATGAGCAGTTCTTC
TRBD1,TRBJ2-5,TRBV10-3,.,CAISESTGRETQYF,TGTGCCATCAGTGAGTCGACAGGGAGAGAGACCCAGTACTTC
.,TRBJ2-5,TRBV7-3,.,CASSFSNQETQYF,TGTGCCAGCAGCTTCTCAAACCAAGAGACCCAGTACTTC
.,TRBJ1-2,TRBV7-2,.,CASTIRRGADYGYTF,TGTGCCAGCACCATCCGGCGGGGGGCCGACTATGGCTACACCTTC
TRBD1,TRBJ2-1,TRBV18,.,CASSLLRATGQGANNEQFF,TGTGCCAGCTCACTGCTTCGGGCTACAGGACAGGGGGCAAACAATGAGCAGTTCTTC
.,TRBJ1-4,TRBV5-1,once,CASSRNPSTNEKLFF,TGCGCCAGCAGCCGTAACCCTTCAACTAATGAAAAACTGTTTTTT
.,TRBJ2-1,TRBV19,.,CASWGSGEGYNEQFF,TGTGCCAGCTGGGGGTCGGGAGAGGGATACAATGAGCAGTTCTTC